A single sample is the source of the 32 T cell receptor beta chains below, sequenced in a study of CD8 T cells in Susac syndrome (dated by TCRdb to between 2018 and 2021). Preparation of the library involved the immunoSEQ multiplex PCR assay. RNA was extracted with the RNeasy kit and about 0.5 to 1 ug was reverse transcribed using random hexamers. Clones were called with MiXCR by TCRdb after fastp trimmed the public reads at Q25, and only in-frame beta chains were retained. CDR3 protein duplicates are merged, each entry listing the most common genes and DNA. The sample table contains roughly 150,000 distinct CDR3 sequences; only one count was recorded for approximately 96% of them. Of the sample, 0.21% is held by the ten largest clones. Sequenced: CD8+ T cells from PBMCs. These receptors were taken from a human donor with multiple sclerosis.

V gene TRBV9 combines with J gene TRBJ1-2; no reliable D call. This CDR3 region has 13 residues. Looked up from germline, CDR1 is SGDLS and CDR2 is YYNGEE. The V and J ends lost 3 bases and 8 bases respectively, with 14 bases between them. The CDR3 reads CASSDAGGNGYTF. For the CDR3, the DNA is TGTGCCAGCAGCGACGCCGGCGGCAACGGCTACACCTTC.

The chain has TRBV27 and TRBJ2-3; 9 nucleotides line up with TRBD1. The CDR3 has 12 residues. Germline V gene data show CDR1 as MNHEY and CDR2 as SMNVEV (reference sequence). The V and J ends lost 8 bases and 5 bases, in that order; junction bases with no gene match: 2. The CDR3: CASEGQGDTQYF. In DNA, the CDR3 is TGTGCCAGCGAGGGACAGGGAGATACGCAGTATTTT.

The CDR3, as DNA: TGTGCCAGCAGCGGGGCACGGGATACGCAGTATTTT. Encoded protein: CASSGARDTQYF. The rearrangement uses TRBV9 and TRBJ2-3; D remains unclear. V lost 3 bases and J lost 6, with 8 bases in between. Germline V gene sequence: CDR1 SGDLS, CDR2 YYNGEE. The CDR3 has 12 amino acids. Based on the CDR3 plus reference TRBV9 and TRBJ2-3, the full variable domain is DSGVTQTPKHLITATGQRVTLRCSPRSGDLSVYWYQQSLDQGLQFLIQYYNGEERAKGNILERFSAQQFPDLHSELNLSSLELGDSALYFCASSGARDTQYFGPGTRLTVL.

The chain links TRBV13 to TRBJ1-1; D not resolved. The CDR3 consists of 12 residues. The germline V gene has CDR1 PRHDT and CDR2 FYEKMQ (reference sequence). Trimming took 5 bases from V and 3 from J, leaving 7 bases between them. CDR3 bases: TGTGCCAGCAGCACCTCATACACTGAAGCTTTCTTT. It translates to CASSTSYTEAFF.

The rearrangement uses TRBV13 and TRBJ1-3, with D perhaps matching TRBD1 (5 bases). This CDR3 comprises 15 residues. V dropped 4 bases and J dropped 8 bases, with 18 bases sitting between them. Germline V lookup: CDR1 PRHDT, CDR2 FYEKMQ (reference sequence). The CDR3 reads CASSSVRDRGYTIYF. The CDR3 DNA reads TGTGCCAGCAGCTCAGTCCGGGACCGTGGTTACACCATATATTTT.

The chain links TRBV13 to TRBJ1-3, with 8 bases fitting TRBD1. This CDR3 is built from 14 residues. The V and J ends lost 6 bases and 4 bases, in that order; junction bases with no gene match: 5. Germline V gene sequence: CDR1 PRHDT, CDR2 FYEKMQ (reference sequence). This CDR3 is CASSPGGSGNTIYF. The DNA of the CDR3 is TGTGCCAGCAGTCCAGGGGGCTCCGGAAACACCATATATTTT.

V gene TRBV9 combines with J gene TRBJ2-5; D is tentatively TRBD1 or TRBD2 (6 bases each). V shed 3 bases and J shed 5 bases, with 17 bases lying between them. This CDR3 is built from 15 residues. The V gene's germline CDR1 is SGDLS and CDR2 YYNGEE. The CDR3 DNA reads as TGTGCCAGCAGCGCAAATGGAAGGGGGGTCGAGACCCAGTACTTC. Residues: CASSANGRGVETQYF.

The V call is TRBV20-1, the J call TRBJ1-2; D is uncertain. Trimming took 0 bases from V and 1 from J, leaving 15 bases between them. CDR3 length equals 16 residues. Looked up from germline, CDR1 is DFQATT and CDR2 is SNEGSKA (reference sequence). CDR3 sequence reads: CSARDKAKRFNYGYTF. CDR3 nucleotide sequence: TGCAGTGCTAGAGATAAGGCCAAGAGATTTAACTATGGCTACACCTTC.

The chain has TRBV14 and TRBJ1-1, with D possibly being TRBD1 (6 bases). Germline assignment: CDR1 SGHDN and CDR2 FVKESK. The CDR3 runs 14 residues. V gave up 1 base and J gave up 11 bases, with 17 bases separating them. The CDR3 DNA sequence: TGTGCCAGCAGCCAAGTGGGGTTGCTGGGGGCGGCTTTCTTT. It is translated as CASSQVGLLGAAFF.

This clonotype was found once. The chain combines TRBV29-1 with TRBJ1-3; TRBD1 matches at 7 bases. Germline trimming cut 6 bases from V and 3 bases from J; bases unmatched to any gene: 8. CDR3 length equals 14 residues. Germline V gives CDR1 SQVTM, CDR2 ANQGSEA. Written as DNA, the CDR3 is TGCAGCGTCCAGGTGACAGGGTTTGGAAACACCATATATTTT. It specifies CSVQVTGFGNTIYF.

The rearrangement uses TRBV5-6 and TRBJ2-1; 7 positions match TRBD1. The germline CDR1 and CDR2 sequences are SGHDT and YYEEEE. The CDR3 runs 15 residues. V shed 0 bases, J shed 6 bases, and the junction held 6 bases outside the gene matches. The CDR3 bases are TGTGCCAGCAGCTTGGAAAGGGGGCGGGTCAATGAGCAGTTCTTC. Its protein is CASSLERGRVNEQFF.

The rearrangement joins TRBV7-9 to TRBJ1-5; 8 nucleotides match TRBD1. The CDR3 runs 16 residues. J lost 1 base, V lost 4 bases, and 6 bases had no gene match. Per germline, CDR1 SEHNR and CDR2 FQNEAQ (reference sequence). CDR3 nucleotides: TGTGCCAGCAGCTCTACCTACAGGGGGAGCAATCAGCCCCAGCATTTT. This sequence encodes CASSSTYRGSNQPQHF.

The chain carries TRBV12-5 and TRBJ2-1; D perhaps matches TRBD1 (5 bases). Germline-derived CDR1 and CDR2 are LGHNT and FRNRAP. CDR3 length: 16 amino acids. V was shortened by 1 base and J by 1 base, with 11 bases between the two germline ends. Here the CDR3 DNA reads TGTGCTAGTGGTTTGGGGGGCCCCGGTTCCTACAATGAGCAGTTCTTC. It yields the protein CASGLGGPGSYNEQFF.

CDR3 protein: CASSYQGDESAQHF. The CDR3 nucleotides are TGTGCCAGCAGCTATCAGGGTGACGAATCGGCCCAGCATTTT. The chain joins TRBV27 to TRBJ1-5, with a weak D call TRBD1 (5 bases). V was pared by 6 bases and J by 11 bases, with 20 bases between. Germline loops: CDR1 MNHEY, CDR2 SMNVEV (reference sequence). CDR3 length: 14 residues.

The CDR3 spells CASSLDRSISPQHF. In nucleotides, the CDR3 is TGTGCCAGCAGTTTGGACAGGTCAATCAGCCCCCAGCATTTT. The J gene is TRBJ1-5, the V gene TRBV27; 7 bases are shared with TRBD1. Germline V lookup: CDR1 MNHEY, CDR2 SMNVEV (reference sequence). This CDR3 comprises 14 residues. V lost 3 bases and J lost 10; bases outside the gene matches: 9.

This chain uses TRBV13 with TRBJ2-4, with D unresolved. The V and J ends lost 0 bases and 7 bases respectively, with 7 bases between them. From germline, CDR1 is PRHDT and CDR2 FYEKMQ (reference sequence). The CDR3 sequence is 13 residues long. For the CDR3, the DNA is TGTGCCAGCAGCTTAGGGACAAAGAACATTCAGTACTTC. It encodes CASSLGTKNIQYF.

The V call is TRBV12-5, the J call TRBJ1-4; no clear D gene. Germline CDR1 is LGHNT and CDR2 is FRNRAP. V lost 6 bases to trimming and J lost 4 bases, with 3 bases between them. The CDR3 contains 11 residues. In DNA form, the CDR3 reads TGTGCTAGTGGCTTTAATGAAAAACTGTTTTTT. Its translation is CASGFNEKLFF.

Concerning this clonotype itself: Sequence at one end of the junction differs from germline and may be a read error. This chain links TRBV7-9 with TRBJ2-7, with 8 bases fitting TRBD1. Germline V gene data show CDR1 as SEHNR and CDR2 as FQNEAQ (reference sequence). The length of the CDR3 is 12 residues. CDR3 in DNA: TGTGCCAGCAGCGAAAGCTCGGGACAGGAATTGTTC. It codes for CASSESSGQELF.

The genes are TRBV20-1 and TRBJ2-5, with a possible D match to TRBD1 (6 bases). The V gene's germline CDR1 is DFQATT and CDR2 SNEGSKA (reference sequence). The CDR3 extends over 15 amino acids. Deletions cut 2 bases from V and 4 bases from J, with 17 bases between. CDR3 DNA: TGCAGTGCTAGAACCTCAGGGGAAAGGCGAGAGACCCAGTACTTC. Translation gives CSARTSGERRETQYF.

The chain carries TRBV30 and TRBJ1-2; D is unclear. The CDR3 runs 14 residues. V gave up 2 bases and J gave up 4 bases, with 14 bases separating them. Germline values: CDR1 GTSNPN, CDR2 SVGIG (reference sequence). The CDR3 DNA reads TGTGCCTGGAGTTATGGAGTAGGTGGCTATGGCTACACCTTC. Its translation: CAWSYGVGGYGYTF.

The chain combines TRBV20-1 with TRBJ2-1; 12 bases agree with TRBD2. The CDR3 contains 18 residues. Germline V CDR1 and CDR2: DFQATT, SNEGSKA (reference sequence). The trim removed 5 bases at V and 8 bases at J, leaving 19 bases unmatched. As DNA, the CDR3 is TGCAGTGCTCCGGACCCACTAGCGGGGGGCCCCATTGCTCATGAGCAGTTCTTC. It encodes CSAPDPLAGGPIAHEQFF.

The chain recombines TRBV2 with TRBJ1-2; D might be TRBD1 (6 bases). This CDR3 spans 12 amino acids. V lost 6 bases and J lost 4, with 9 bases in between. In germline, CDR1 is SNHLY, CDR2 FYNNEI. CDR3: CASRDSVYGYTF. CDR3 DNA sequence: TGTGCCAGCAGGGACAGCGTCTATGGCTACACCTTC.

The chain is built from TRBV15 and TRBJ2-7; TRBD1 agrees at 10 bases. The junction had 4 bases not matched to a gene; V was cut back by 0 bases and J by 5 bases. CDR1 is LNHNV, CDR2 YYDKDF, per germline (reference sequence). The CDR3 sequence is 15 residues long. CDR3 DNA sequence: TGTGCCACCAGCAGAGATTTTGGACAGGGGGACGAGCAGTACTTC. Protein product: CATSRDFGQGDEQYF.

The CDR3 nucleotides read TGCAGTGCTAGGGAAGCGAGGGTCTCCTACGAGCAGTACTTC. Its translation: CSAREARVSYEQYF. V and J are TRBV20-1 and TRBJ2-7; D may be TRBD2 (5 bases). Germline V gene sequence: CDR1 DFQATT, CDR2 SNEGSKA (reference sequence). The germline V and J ends were trimmed by 3 bases and 0 bases, with 12 bases remaining between them. The CDR3 totals 14 residues.

The V gene is TRBV13, the J gene TRBJ2-2; 7 bases line up with TRBD2. V was pared by 5 bases and J by 7 bases, with 16 bases of the junction left unmatched. Germline-derived CDR1 and CDR2 are PRHDT and FYEKMQ (reference sequence). The CDR3 extends over 17 amino acids. CDR3 coding DNA: TGTGCCAGCAGCCCCCGCCGGAGGGAGGGGAACGGCGGGGAGCTGTTTTTT. Translation gives CASSPRRREGNGGELFF.

This chain links TRBV12-3 or TRBV12-4 with TRBJ1-2, with a weak D call TRBD1 (5 bases). Trimming took off 6 bases at V and 8 bases at J, with 13 bases between the two ends. The CDR3 runs to 12 residues. CDR3: CASRPEGYGYTF. CDR3 DNA sequence: TGTGCCAGCAGGCCTGAGGGGTACGGCTACACCTTC.

The rearrangement uses TRBV4-2 and TRBJ2-7; no clear D gene. This CDR3 is 15 amino acids long. The germline V and J ends were trimmed by 0 bases and 6 bases, with 15 bases remaining between them. In germline, CDR1 is LGHNA, CDR2 YNFKEQ. The CDR3 is CASSQDFSSPPEQYF. The CDR3 region has the DNA TGTGCCAGCAGCCAAGATTTTTCCTCACCACCCGAGCAGTACTTC.

This chain joins TRBV27 and TRBJ2-2; 7 bases are shared with TRBD1. Germline CDR1 is MNHEY and CDR2 is SMNVEV (reference sequence). This CDR3 comprises 11 residues. V gave up 8 bases and J gave up 14 bases; unmatched junction bases: 8. CDR3 amino acids: CASLARTGLFF. CDR3 nucleotide sequence: TGTGCCAGCCTCGCCCGGACAGGCCTGTTTTTT.

The V call is TRBV6-1, the J call TRBJ2-7; D may match TRBD1 or TRBD2 (5 bases each). V shed 1 base and J shed 3 bases, with 13 bases lying between them. Germline CDR1 is MNHNS and CDR2 is SASEGT. The CDR3 runs 15 residues. DNA for the CDR3: TGTGCCAGCAGTGAAGGGGGGACGTGGGGCTACGAGCAGTACTTC. As protein: CASSEGGTWGYEQYF.

The V call is TRBV20-1, the J call TRBJ1-6; tentative D call: TRBD1 (6 bases). The germline V and J ends were trimmed by 1 base and 5 bases, with 12 bases remaining between them. Germline-derived CDR1 and CDR2 are DFQATT and SNEGSKA (reference sequence). The CDR3 loop spans 15 amino acids. The CDR3 loop reads CSARVQGNHNSPLHF. The CDR3, as DNA: TGCAGTGCTAGAGTTCAGGGGAACCATAATTCACCCCTCCACTTT.

V is TRBV20-1 and J is TRBJ2-7; D tentatively reads TRBD1 or TRBD2 (5 bases each). There are 17 residues in the CDR3. V lost 0 bases and J lost 0, with 18 bases in between. Germline V lookup: CDR1 DFQATT, CDR2 SNEGSKA (reference sequence). CDR3 sequence: CSARDWLGTASSYEQYF. CDR3 nucleotides: TGCAGTGCTAGAGATTGGCTGGGGACGGCAAGCTCCTACGAGCAGTACTTC.

The V call is TRBV5-1, the J call TRBJ2-1, with TRBD2 as a possible D gene (6 bases). V lost 0 bases to trimming and J lost 7 bases, with 17 bases between them. The CDR3 loop spans 16 amino acids. Germline V gene data show CDR1 as SGHRS and CDR2 as YFSETQ. The CDR3 bases are TGCGCCAGCAGCTTGGTGAATGTGGGGACTCGGAATGAGCAGTTCTTC. Encoded protein: CASSLVNVGTRNEQFF.